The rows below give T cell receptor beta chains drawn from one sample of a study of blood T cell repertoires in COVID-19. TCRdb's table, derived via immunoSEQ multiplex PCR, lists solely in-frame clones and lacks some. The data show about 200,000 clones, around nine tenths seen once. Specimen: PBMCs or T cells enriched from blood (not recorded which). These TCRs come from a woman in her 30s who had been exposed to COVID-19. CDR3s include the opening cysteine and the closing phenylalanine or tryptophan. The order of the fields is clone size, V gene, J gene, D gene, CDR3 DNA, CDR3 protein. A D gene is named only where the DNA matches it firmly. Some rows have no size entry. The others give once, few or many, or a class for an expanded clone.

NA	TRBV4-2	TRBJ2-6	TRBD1	TGTGCCAGCAGCCGTACGACAGGGACTGGGGCCAACGTCCTGACTTTC	CASSRTTGTGANVLTF
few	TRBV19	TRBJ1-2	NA	TGTGCCAGTAATCGGGCAGGCGGAGGAGACTATGGCTACACCTTC	CASNRAGGGDYGYTF
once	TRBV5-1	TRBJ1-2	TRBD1	TGCGCCAGCAGCTCAGGACAGGTCTCGAGTAACTATGGCTACACCTTC	CASSSGQVSSNYGYTF
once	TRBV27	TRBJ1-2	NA	TGTGCCAGCTCCTCACTAGCTAACTATGGCTACACCTTC	CASSSLANYGYTF
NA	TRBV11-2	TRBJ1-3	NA	TGTGCCTGGGGAGGTGGGCTTGGAAACACCATATATTTT	CAWGGGLGNTIYF
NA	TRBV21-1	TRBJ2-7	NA	TGTGCCAGCAGCAGCTCGGGACAGGGAACCTACGAGCAGTACTTC	CASSSSGQGTYEQYF
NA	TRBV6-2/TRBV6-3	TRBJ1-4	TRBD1	TGTGCCAGCAGTTACGAGGGACAGGGTGATGAAAAACTGTTTTTT	CASSYEGQGDEKLFF
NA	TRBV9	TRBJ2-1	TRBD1	TGTGCCAGCAGCGGGGACAGGGTAAGGCATGAGCAGTTCTTC	CASSGDRVRHEQFF
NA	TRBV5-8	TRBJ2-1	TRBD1	TGTGCCAGCAGCATACAGGGGGCTATCTACAATGAGCAGTTCTTC	CASSIQGAIYNEQFF
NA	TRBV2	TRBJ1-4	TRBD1	TGTGCCAGCAGTCGTCAGGGGGTTACTAATGAAAAACTGTTTTTT	CASSRQGVTNEKLFF
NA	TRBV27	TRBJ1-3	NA	TGTGCCAGCAGTCCTTCACAGGGTCCCCCCTCTGGAAACACCATATATTTT	CASSPSQGPPSGNTIYF
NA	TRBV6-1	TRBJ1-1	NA	TGTGCCAGCCAGAGGGCCGACACTGAAGCTTTCTTT	CASQRADTEAFF
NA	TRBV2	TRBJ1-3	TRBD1	TGTGCCAGCAGCATCGACAGGGGGCCTGGAAACACCATATATTTT	CASSIDRGPGNTIYF
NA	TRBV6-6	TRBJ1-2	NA	TGTGCCAGCAGCTCGGCGGGGGGCTTTGGCTACACCTTC	CASSSAGGFGYTF
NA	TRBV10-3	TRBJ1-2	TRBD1	TGTGCCATCAGTGGGGGACAGGGCGATTATGGCTACACCTTC	CAISGGQGDYGYTF
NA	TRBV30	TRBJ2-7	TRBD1	TGTGCCTGGATGGACAGGGCTTACGAGCAGTACTTC	CAWMDRAYEQYF
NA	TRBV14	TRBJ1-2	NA	TGTGCCAGCAGCCGGCGGGGGAACTATGGCTACACCTTC	CASSRRGNYGYTF
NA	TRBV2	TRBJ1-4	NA	TGTGCCAGCAGCAAACTTGCGACAGAAAATGAAAAACTGTTTTTT	CASSKLATENEKLFF
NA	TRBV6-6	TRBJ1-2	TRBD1	TGTGCCAGCAGTTACGACAGGGTCTATGGCTACACCTTC	CASSYDRVYGYTF
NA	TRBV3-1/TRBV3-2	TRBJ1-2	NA	TGTGCCAGCAGCCAAGGTCGGCGGGGGGCAGGCGGCTACACCTTC	CASSQGRRGAGGYTF
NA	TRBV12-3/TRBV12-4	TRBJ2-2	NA	TGTGCCAGCAGGCCCGGGGGCGGGGAGCTGTTTTTT	CASRPGGGELFF
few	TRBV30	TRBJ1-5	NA	TGTGCCTGGAGTGTACGAGGGATTAGCAATCAGCCCCAGCATTTT	CAWSVRGISNQPQHF
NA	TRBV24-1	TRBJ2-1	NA	TGTGCCACCTCCTTCGCCGGGGGGCACAATGAGCAGTTCTTC	CATSFAGGHNEQFF
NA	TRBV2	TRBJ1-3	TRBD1	TGTGCCAGCACGGACAGGGTGACATCTGGAAACACCATATATTTT	CASTDRVTSGNTIYF
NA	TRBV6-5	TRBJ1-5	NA	TGTGCCAGCAGTTACCTCCAGGGCGGTCAGCCCCAGCATTTT	CASSYLQGGQPQHF
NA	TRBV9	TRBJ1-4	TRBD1	TGTGCCAGCAGCGTAGGGATCGGAGGGGGCGGTAATGAAAAACTGTTTTTT	CASSVGIGGGGNEKLFF
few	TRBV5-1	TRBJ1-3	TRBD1	TGCGCCAGCAGCCAACAGGGGGGAAATGGAAACACCATATATTTT	CASSQQGGNGNTIYF
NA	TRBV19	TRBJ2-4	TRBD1	TGTGCCAGTAGTTCATCTCCGGTCGTTGGGACAGGCCTTAGCATTCAGTACTTC	CASSSSPVVGTGLSIQYF
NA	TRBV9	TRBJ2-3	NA	TGTGCCAGCAGCGTAGGCGGGGTCACAGATACGCAGTATTTT	CASSVGGVTDTQYF
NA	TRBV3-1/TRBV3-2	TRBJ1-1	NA	TGTGCCAGCAGCCAAGGGGGGGGGACATCCAAAGCTTTCTTT	CASSQGGGTSKAFF
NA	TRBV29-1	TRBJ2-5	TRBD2	TGCAGCGTTGGGGGAGGGCTAACGTCCCTCATCCAAGAGACCCAGTACTTC	CSVGGGLTSLIQETQYF
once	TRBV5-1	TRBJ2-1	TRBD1	TGCGCCAGCAGCTGGGATGGACAGGGCCTCGATGAGCAGTTCTTC	CASSWDGQGLDEQFF
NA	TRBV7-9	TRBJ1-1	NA	TGTGCCAGCAGCTCTACCGGCAGGGTGGAAGCTTTCTTT	CASSSTGRVEAFF
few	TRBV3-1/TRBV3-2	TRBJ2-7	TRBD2	TGTGCCAGCAGCCAAGCGGGGGGTCTCGAGCAGTACTTC	CASSQAGGLEQYF
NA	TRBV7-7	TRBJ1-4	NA	TGTGCTAGCAGCTTAGGAAGGGGTTCTAATGAAAAACTGTTTTTT	CASSLGRGSNEKLFF
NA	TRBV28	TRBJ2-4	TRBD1	TGTGCCAGCAGGATAATCCAGGGGGATAAAGACATTCAGTACTTC	CASRIIQGDKDIQYF
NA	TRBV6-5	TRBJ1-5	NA	TGTGCCAGCAGTCACAGGGTTGGGAGCAATCAGCCCCAGCATTTT	CASSHRVGSNQPQHF
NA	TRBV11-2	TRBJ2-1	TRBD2	TGTGCCAGCAGCCTGGGAGGGGAGCAGTTCTTC	CASSLGGEQFF
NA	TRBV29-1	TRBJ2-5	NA	TGCAGCGTTCTGAAGGGAACAACTAGTACACAAGAGACCCAGTACTTC	CSVLKGTTSTQETQYF
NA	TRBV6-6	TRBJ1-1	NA	TGTGCCAGCAGTTACTCCTCGGGACTGCATGAAGCTTTCTTT	CASSYSSGLHEAFF